This T cell receptor beta chain is drawn from a study of T cell responses to AZD1222 COVID-19 vaccine. Study-wide points: At 160-218 and 743-854, vaccine-associated CD4 TCRs were dominant, and they spanned spike. All repertoire sampling was performed exclusively after the peak T cell response. The number of AZD1222 recipients seropositive at baseline was only 6 or 7.

About this clone: Its antigen is as yet unknown.

Generated by immunoSEQ multiplex PCR, the TCRdb table keeps only in-frame clones and is missing some. The data contain tens of thousands of clones, just under 90% of them seen just once; the ten biggest clones take up approximately 5.8%. The sequence came from an adult in good health. This specimen consisted of peripheral blood, obtained on day 0 of AZD1222 vaccination.

The CDR3 sequence is CASSQYSDTDYGYTF. The CDR3 DNA sequence: TGCGCCAGCAGCCAATACTCCGACACAGACTATGGCTACACCTTC. This chain joins TRBV4-1 and TRBJ1-2; no firm D call. V was pared by 2 bases and J by 3 bases, with 13 bases between. The CDR3 sequence is 15 residues long. Germline V gene data show CDR1 as MGHRA and CDR2 as YSYEKL.